What follows is one T cell receptor (beta chain) and its context. The antigen is unknown. The data are from a study of tissue T cells after allogeneic stem cell transplantation. Findings of the study overall: The study did not identify alloreactive or antigen-specific tissue TCRs, and some clones might be persisting host cells.

Steroid-refractory graft-versus-host disease after allogeneic hematopoietic cell transplant qualified adults for prospective research-autopsy enrollment. Autopsy tissues included GI tract, liver, skin and lymphoid organs. Germline V gene data show CDR1 as SNHLY and CDR2 as FYNNEI. Trimming stripped 6 bases from V and 9 bases from J, with 18 bases between. The CDR3 is 13 amino acids. Here immunoSEQ multiplex PCR was the method, and the copy in TCRdb shows in-frame clones only, minus some. The sample contains around 3,000 clones, approximately 64% of which appear only once. The chain has TRBV2 and TRBJ2-7, with D tentatively TRBD1 (6 bases). This receptor was obtained from a male patient over 55 with steroid-refractory graft-versus-host disease after an allogeneic stem cell transplant. Part of the T cell pool may stem from the graft donor. Material: descending colon tissue, obtained at autopsy. CDR3 nucleotides: TGTGCCAGCAGGCAGAATCCGGGACAAGCGCAGTACTTC. It translates to CASRQNPGQAQYF.